Detailed here is one T cell receptor beta chain. It lacks a known antigen. The record has no base qualities; no much larger clone is one base away. Including the terminal cysteine and phenylalanine, the CDR3 comprises 15 residues. Just the 45-base CDR3 DNA is kept, in frame starting at base 1. V was cut back by 3 bases and J by 0 bases, leaving a gap of 11 bases between them. From the germline V gene, CDR1 is SGHRS and CDR2 is YFSETQ. This sample is drawn from a study of blood T cell repertoires in COVID-19 (dated by TCRdb to the early 2020s). About the study as a whole: Samples from collaborators originated in the United States, Italy and Spain and spanned both the acute and convalescent phases of COVID-19. The material from the prospective study consisted of cDNA or gDNA derived from T cells, B-cell-depleted T cells, or PBMCs. Deeply sampled blood TCRbeta repertoires from subjects exposed to, actively infected with, or recovered from COVID-19 were included in the dataset. The repertoires were released in a freely available public database intended as a resource for research on the immune response to SARS-CoV-2. The samples were drawn from the first 160 participants of the ongoing ImmuneRACE study and from 1,254 subjects provided by 6 global collaborators. Nearly every sample came with metadata listing a de-identified subject ID, COVID-19 status, age in years and sex. Where available, HLA class I and class II types were obtained from metadata supplied by the sample provider rather than from assay-based typing. Broader findings and caveats from the paper: How much clinical and demographic metadata was included differed by source and by participant, and the metadata was provided uncurated.

Participants in the prospective study were enrolled through a virtual design, were aged roughly 18 to 100 years, and lived in 24 United States geographic areas. In the prospective study, cohorts were assigned on the basis of participant-reported clinical history obtained from a screening survey and a study questionnaire. ImmuneRACE Cohort 3 recovered participants were defined by two consecutive negative NP/OP PCR tests, healthcare professional clearance, or symptom resolution. In the prospective study, mobile phlebotomists collected whole blood, serum and a nasopharyngeal or oropharyngeal swab from each participant. Participants in the prospective study had the option to provide additional blood draws and questionnaires over a roughly two-month period. Before DNA extraction, blood samples from the prospective study were shipped at room temperature or frozen. TCRbeta CDR3 regions were amplified from genomic DNA by means of the immunoSEQ Assay, a bias-controlled multiplex PCR. The paper's processing steps were these. Nucleated cell counts per sample were estimated from amplification of reference gene primers within the assay. To quantify the absolute abundance of each unique TCRbeta CDR3 rearrangement, sequence reads were collapsed and filtered. For each sample, productive Simpson clonality was calculated by taking the square root of Simpson's diversity index across productive rearrangements. TCRdb retrieved this table from immuneACCESS and kept in-frame rearrangements only. Not all clones are present; in checked studies, unresolved V genes account for under half, and no reason is known for the remainder. V and J calls plus clone size are reproduced from that table; the DNA served to infer D and trimming. Here the sample has over 250,000 clones; around 90% occur a single time. The top ten clonotypes cover 0.95% to 1.2% of the sample.

The material sequenced was PBMCs or T cells enriched from blood (not recorded which). This receptor was obtained from a woman in her thirties who had recovered from COVID-19. The sequence links TRBV5-1 to TRBJ2-3; the D gene is perhaps TRBD2, on 5 matching bases. The DNA sequence is TGCGCCAGCAGCTCCAGGACGGGGAGCACAGATACGCAGTATTTT. Its protein is CASSSRTGSTDTQYF.